Below, 10 T cell receptor beta chains from the same sample are listed, as sequenced in a study of blood T cell repertoires in COVID-19. TCRdb's table, derived via immunoSEQ multiplex PCR, lists solely in-frame clones and lacks some. This table holds about 150,000 clones, roughly nine tenths found once. What was sequenced was peripheral blood. The receptor set was obtained from a human donor in a cohort sampled during active COVID-19.

The chain has TRBV11-3 and TRBJ2-1, with TRBD2 matching over 10 bases. CDR3 length: 15 amino acids. CDR1 is SGHNT, CDR2 YENEEA, per germline. The V gene end was trimmed by 7 bases and the J gene end by 5 bases; junction bases not matched to a gene: 8. CDR3: CASTSSGRDHNEQFF. In nucleotides, the CDR3 is TGTGCCAGCACCTCTAGCGGGAGAGACCACAATGAGCAGTTCTTC.

The gene calls are TRBV29-1 and TRBJ1-1; tentative D call: TRBD1 (5 bases). V lost 4 bases to trimming and J lost 4 bases, with 10 bases between them. Per germline, CDR1 SQVTM and CDR2 ANQGSEA. The CDR3 has 12 residues. The CDR3 DNA is TGCAGCGTTGGGGGGGGGATCACTGAAGCTTTCTTT. It specifies CSVGGGITEAFF.

CDR3 nucleotide sequence: TGTGCCAGCAGTCGGGGACAGACAAATGAAAAACTGTTTTTT. It encodes CASSRGQTNEKLFF. J is TRBJ1-4 and V is TRBV5-8, with 7 bases lining up with TRBD1. The V gene end was trimmed by 5 bases and the J gene end by 5 bases; junction bases not matched to a gene: 6. CDR1 and CDR2 (germline): SGHTS, YDEGEE. The CDR3 contains 14 residues.

The chain joins TRBV7-7 to TRBJ2-5; possible D gene TRBD1, 6 bases. Germline-derived CDR1 and CDR2 are SSHAT and FNYEAQ (reference sequence). The CDR3 has 15 residues. Deletions cut 1 base from V and 2 bases from J, with 11 bases between. The CDR3 is CASSLGGPRQETQYF. Written as DNA, the CDR3 is TGTGCCAGCAGCTTAGGGGGGCCTAGGCAAGAGACCCAGTACTTC.

The chain employs TRBV27 and TRBJ2-7; 10 positions match TRBD2. CDR1 and CDR2 (germline): MNHEY, SMNVEV (reference sequence). The CDR3 length is 13 residues. V lost 8 bases to trimming and J lost 3 bases; unmatched junction nucleotides: 4. This CDR3 is CASGGLAIYEQYF. The CDR3, as DNA: TGTGCCAGCGGGGGACTAGCGATCTACGAGCAGTACTTC.

This clone was seen a single time. This rearrangement joins TRBV6-1 to TRBJ1-2; 9 bases match TRBD1. The CDR3 consists of 14 residues. The V gene end was trimmed by 2 bases and the J gene end by 3 bases; junction bases not matched to a gene: 1. The germline V gene encodes CDR1 MNHNS and CDR2 SASEGT. CDR3 nucleotides: TGTGCCAGCAGTGAAACAGGGGGCGACTATGGCTACACCTTC. The encoded protein is CASSETGGDYGYTF.

The chain has TRBV5-1 and TRBJ1-4; D unclear. Trimming removed 0 bases at V and 7 bases at J, with 7 bases between. Germline assignment: CDR1 SGHRS and CDR2 YFSETQ. CDR3 length equals 13 residues. CDR3 amino acids: CASSLARGEKLFF. The CDR3 DNA is TGCGCCAGCAGCTTGGCTCGGGGTGAAAAACTGTTTTTT.

This clone appeared once. Additional DNA sequences in this sample encode the identical CDR3. The CDR3 DNA sequence: TGCAGTGCTGTGGGGGGGGAGACCCAGTACTTC. Translating gives CSAVGGETQYF. The genes are TRBV20-1 and TRBJ2-5, with 7 bases identical to TRBD2. The V gene end was trimmed by 5 bases and the J gene end by 5 bases; junction bases not matched to a gene: 2. Germline CDR1 reads DFQATT; CDR2 reads SNEGSKA (reference sequence). The CDR3 has 11 amino acids.

As concerns this clone: The sample holds other DNA sequences that translate to the same CDR3. The V gene is TRBV5-4, the J gene TRBJ1-3; weak D call: TRBD1 (6 bases). CDR1 and CDR2 from the germline V gene are SGHNT and YYREEE (reference sequence). Between the trimmed V and J ends, which lost 4 bases and 0 bases, there was a span of 11 bases. The CDR3 spans 15 residues. The CDR3 DNA follows: TGTGCCAGCAGCGAGGACAGAAGCTCTGGAAACACCATATATTTT. It codes for CASSEDRSSGNTIYF.

The rearrangement joins TRBV28 to TRBJ2-7, with D tentatively TRBD1 (6 bases). The CDR3 sequence is 16 residues long. CDR1 is MDHEN and CDR2 is SYDVKM in the germline V gene. Between the trimmed V and J ends, which lost 6 bases and 1 base, there was a span of 19 bases. The CDR3 loop reads CASSPTQGRGSYEQYF. The DNA of the CDR3 is TGTGCCAGCAGCCCTACACAGGGTAGGGGGTCCTACGAGCAGTACTTC.